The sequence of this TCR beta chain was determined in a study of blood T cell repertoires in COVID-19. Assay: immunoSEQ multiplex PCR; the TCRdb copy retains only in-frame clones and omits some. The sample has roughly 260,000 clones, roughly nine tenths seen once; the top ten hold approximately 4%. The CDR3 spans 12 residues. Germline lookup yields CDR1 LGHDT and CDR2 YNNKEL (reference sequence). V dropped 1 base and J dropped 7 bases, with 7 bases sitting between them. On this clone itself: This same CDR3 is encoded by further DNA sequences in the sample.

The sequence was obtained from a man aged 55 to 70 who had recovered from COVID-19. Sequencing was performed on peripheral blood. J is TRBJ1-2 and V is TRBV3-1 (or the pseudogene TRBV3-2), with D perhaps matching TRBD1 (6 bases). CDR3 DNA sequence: TGTGCCAGCAGCCAAGGAGGGGGTGGCTACACCTTC. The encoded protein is CASSQGGGGYTF.